Following are 2 T cell receptor beta chains from one sample sequenced in a study of Ad26.COV2.S vaccination and SARS-CoV-2 variants. TCRdb's table, derived via immunoSEQ multiplex PCR, lists solely in-frame clones and lacks some. The table records about 420,000 clones, roughly 88% of them present only once. Treatment indicated: over 15 received Ad26.COV2.S at low or high dose, single or two shots; 5 received placebo; per-sample allocation not given. On day 63 after the first injection, vaccine and placebo recipients gave samples. This specimen consisted of peripheral blood, obtained in a trial of Ad26.COV2.S vaccine versus placebo. These receptors originate from a person between 18 and 65 years old who received the Ad26.COV2.S COVID-19 vaccine or a placebo.

The chain combines TRBV4-1 with TRBJ2-5, with D hard to call. Trimming took 0 bases from V and 7 from J, leaving 18 bases between them. The CDR3 extends over 16 amino acids. The V gene's germline CDR1 is MGHRA and CDR2 YSYEKL. The CDR3, as DNA: TGCGCCAGCAGCCAAGATGCGAGCCCAGGCCGAGGGACCCAGTACTTC. This codes for CASSQDASPGRGTQYF.

Of note for this clone: This may come from a read error, since a much larger clone is one base off. This sequence joins TRBV28 and TRBJ2-6; D unclear. The CDR3 totals 15 residues. Germline loops: CDR1 MDHEN, CDR2 SYDVKM. Trimming left V 6 bases short and J 0 bases short, with 9 bases between. Written as DNA, the CDR3 is TGTGCCAGCAGCCAGGACGGCTCTGGGGCCAACGTCCTGACTTTC. Translation: CASSQDGSGANVLTF.